The 26 T cell receptor beta chains below were found in one sample sequenced in a study of cytomegalovirus exposure and HLA in healthy donors (dated by TCRdb to 2015 to 2018). Library preparation was by the immunoSEQ multiplex PCR assay. For the multiplex PCR, a mixture combining 60 forward primers for TCR Vbeta segments and 13 reverse primers for TCR Jbeta segments was used. The table comes from immuneACCESS by way of TCRdb, which keeps in-frame sequences with V and J called. Part of the clones is missing from these tables; in studies checked, under half for an unresolved V gene and the rest for unknown reasons. The sample contains about 280,000 clones, around 90% of them found a single time. The ten largest clones add up to around 2.1% of the sample. The source material was PBMCs. The receptors shown here come from a woman aged 18-29 years in good health and CMV-seronegative.

The chain employs TRBV2 and TRBJ2-1; 14 positions match TRBD2. V shed 6 bases, J shed 9 bases, and the junction held 7 bases outside the gene matches. Germline assignment: CDR1 SNHLY and CDR2 FYNNEI. The CDR3 runs 15 residues. This CDR3 reads CASSLRLAGGGEQFF. The CDR3, as DNA: TGTGCCAGCAGCCTAAGACTAGCGGGGGGGGGTGAGCAGTTCTTC.

This chain links TRBV9 with TRBJ1-5; a weak D match, TRBD1 (5 bases). Germline V gene sequence: CDR1 SGDLS, CDR2 YYNGEE. The CDR3 covers 15 residues. V lost 2 bases and J 3 bases, leaving 12 bases between the germline ends. The CDR3 bases are TGTGCCAGCAGCGTGGGGGGGGGACTCAATCAGCCCCAGCATTTT. It specifies CASSVGGGLNQPQHF. The full variable domain, its missing parts supplied by reference TRBV9 and TRBJ1-5, is DSGVTQTPKHLITATGQRVTLRCSPRSGDLSVYWYQQSLDQGLQFLIQYYNGEERAKGNILERFSAQQFPDLHSELNLSSLELGDSALYFCASSVGGGLNQPQHFGDGTRLSIL.

The J gene is TRBJ1-5, the V gene TRBV4-1; D not resolved. Germline V CDR1 and CDR2: MGHRA, YSYEKL. V was cut by 6 bases and J by 0 bases, with 12 bases left in between. The length of the CDR3 is 15 residues. The CDR3 region is CASRRIRNSNQPQHF. CDR3 in DNA: TGCGCCAGCAGGCGGATTCGAAATAGCAATCAGCCCCAGCATTTT.

V and J are TRBV6-5 and TRBJ2-3; D remains ambiguous. CDR3 length: 15 amino acids. The V and J ends lost 2 bases and 1 base respectively, with 10 bases between them. CDR1 MNHEY and CDR2 SVGAGI come from the germline V gene. The CDR3 loop reads CASSYITAGTDTQYF. The CDR3 bases are TGTGCCAGCAGTTACATTACTGCGGGCACAGATACGCAGTATTTT.

CDR3 amino acids: CASSQDWTSPGLAAKNIQYF. The CDR3 nucleotides are TGTGCCAGCAGCCAAGATTGGACGTCACCGGGACTAGCGGCCAAAAACATTCAGTACTTC. This chain links TRBV4-2 with TRBJ2-4, with 10 bases fitting TRBD2. Germline assignment: CDR1 LGHNA and CDR2 YNFKEQ. The CDR3 is made up of 20 amino acids. J was trimmed by 1 base and V by 0 bases; bases with no gene match: 12.

As to this clone: At one end the junction does not follow the germline gene, possibly because of a read error. V is TRBV7-9 and J is TRBJ2-7, with D unresolved. CDR1 is SEHNR, CDR2 FQNEAQ, per germline (reference sequence). The CDR3 totals 13 residues. In nucleotides, the CDR3 is TGTTCCAGCAGCCCCTCCCGAGACTACGAGCAGTACTTC. Translating gives CSSSPSRDYEQYF. Together with reference TRBV7-9 and TRBJ2-7, the CDR3 gives the full variable domain: DTGVSQNPRHKITKRGQNVTFRCDPISEHNRLYWYRQTLGQGPEFLTYFQNEAQLEKSRLLSDRFSAERPKGSFSTLEIQRTEQGDSAMYLCSSSPSRDYEQYFGPGTRLTVT.

The gene calls are TRBV7-9 and TRBJ1-2; D not resolved. Trimming left V 2 bases short and J 8 bases short, with 12 bases between. Germline V gene sequence: CDR1 SEHNR, CDR2 FQNEAQ (reference sequence). CDR3 length equals 13 residues. In nucleotides, the CDR3 is TGTGCCAGCAGCTTACCCTCTGGGGAGGGCTACACCTTC. This codes for CASSLPSGEGYTF.

This chain uses TRBV7-2 with TRBJ2-7; D is perhaps TRBD2 (7 bases). This CDR3 is built from 14 residues. Germline V gives CDR1 SGHTA, CDR2 FQGNSA. Between the trimmed V and J ends, which lost 5 bases and 1 base, there was a span of 12 bases. The chain's CDR3 is CASSPRGGSYEQYF. The CDR3 nucleotides read TGTGCCAGCAGCCCCAGGGGAGGGTCCTACGAGCAGTACTTC.

The rearrangement links TRBV28 to TRBJ2-7; 9 bases fit TRBD2. This CDR3 region has 14 residues. The germline gives CDR1 MDHEN, CDR2 SYDVKM. The junction had 14 bases not matched to a gene; V was cut back by 11 bases and J by 6 bases. The CDR3 sequence: CASRFGTSSTEQYF. As DNA, the CDR3 is TGTGCCTCCCGTTTTGGGACTAGCTCTACCGAGCAGTACTTC.

The chain combines TRBV27 with TRBJ1-1; 11 positions agree with TRBD1. The CDR3 covers 16 residues. Germline V gene lookup returns CDR1 MNHEY and CDR2 SMNVEV (reference sequence). J lost 4 bases, V lost 9 bases, and 13 bases had no gene match. The CDR3 nucleotides read TGTGCCAGTCACTATTGGGGGACAGGGGGGGGCACTGAAGCTTTCTTT. It encodes CASHYWGTGGGTEAFF.

The V and J genes are TRBV7-2 and TRBJ1-1; D unresolved. CDR3 length: 15 residues. Germline V gene data show CDR1 as SGHTA and CDR2 as FQGNSA. The V end lost 2 bases, the J end lost 0 bases, and 10 bases lay between the germline ends. The CDR3 region has the DNA TGTGCCAGCAGCTTACCACAAGTCTTGAACACTGAAGCTTTCTTT. This codes for CASSLPQVLNTEAFF.

This chain links TRBV18 with TRBJ2-7; D unresolved. V gave up 0 bases and J gave up 5 bases, with 8 bases separating them. The CDR3 has 13 amino acids. CDR1 is KGHSH and CDR2 is LQKENI in the germline V gene. The CDR3 loop reads CASSPPTTDEQYF. In nucleotides, the CDR3 is TGTGCCAGCTCACCACCGACCACAGACGAGCAGTACTTC.

CDR3 coding DNA: TGTGCTAGTGGTTTGGTACTGGGACAGGGGGAAGCTGAAGCTTTCTTT. Its translation: CASGLVLGQGEAEAFF. This chain links TRBV12-5 with TRBJ1-1; 11 bases agree with TRBD1. The CDR3 totals 16 residues. V was pared by 0 bases and J by 6 bases, with 6 bases of the junction left unmatched. From germline, CDR1 is LGHNT and CDR2 FRNRAP.

The J gene is TRBJ2-3, the V gene TRBV9, with 9 positions matching TRBD2. CDR1 and CDR2 from the germline V gene are SGDLS and YYNGEE. The CDR3 is made up of 17 amino acids. Unmatched junction bases numbered 7, after V lost 0 bases and J lost 2 bases. The CDR3 DNA is TGTGCCAGCAGCGTAGGTGGGCGGGGGGGCTCCACAGATACGCAGTATTTT. Translated: CASSVGGRGGSTDTQYF.

The table lists this clone with a count of one. The chain links TRBV6-5 to TRBJ1-1, with D perhaps matching TRBD1 (5 bases). Trimming took 5 bases from V and 4 from J, leaving 17 bases between them. Germline V gene data show CDR1 as MNHEY and CDR2 as SVGAGI. The CDR3 covers 15 residues. CDR3 in amino acids: CASSLGRNGGTEAFF. The CDR3, as DNA: TGTGCCAGCAGTCTTGGGCGTAACGGGGGCACTGAAGCTTTCTTT.

The V call is TRBV27, the J call TRBJ1-4, with a tentative D call TRBD1 (5 bases). The CDR3 is 18 residues long. The V gene lost 7 bases and the J gene lost 1 base, with 22 bases spanning the gap. CDR1 MNHEY and CDR2 SMNVEV come from the germline V gene (reference sequence). In DNA, the CDR3 is TGTGCCAGCACCCCGCTTGGGAAGGGGCGATTAACTAATGAAAAACTGTTTTTT. Its protein is CASTPLGKGRLTNEKLFF.

V and J are TRBV19 and TRBJ2-7; D remains ambiguous. Germline-derived CDR1 and CDR2 are LNHDA and SQIVND (reference sequence). The ends were cut back, 0 bases at V and 5 bases at J, with 11 bases in the middle. The CDR3 runs 14 residues. CDR3 amino acids: CASSIDPGYDEQYF. In DNA form, the CDR3 reads TGTGCCAGTAGTATAGACCCAGGCTATGACGAGCAGTACTTC.

The chain has TRBV27 and TRBJ2-7; 7 bases fit TRBD1. Germline lookup yields CDR1 MNHEY and CDR2 SMNVEV (reference sequence). J lost 12 bases, V lost 5 bases, and 10 bases had no gene match. CDR3 length equals 12 residues. The CDR3 sequence is CASSPTGAQWYF. CDR3 nucleotides: TGTGCCAGCAGTCCCACAGGGGCTCAGTGGTACTTC.

The chain joins TRBV29-1 to TRBJ2-2; 9 bases are shared with TRBD2. The CDR3 loop spans 14 amino acids. Losses at the gene ends were 7 bases for V and 2 bases for J; bases not matched to a gene: 5. Germline V gene sequence: CDR1 SQVTM, CDR2 ANQGSEA. CDR3 region: CSAGGGANTGELFF. DNA for the CDR3: TGCAGCGCCGGCGGGGGGGCAAACACCGGGGAGCTGTTTTTT.

The chain recombines TRBV9 with TRBJ2-3, with 7 bases that match TRBD1. The CDR3 totals 15 residues. Germline V gene data show CDR1 as SGDLS and CDR2 as YYNGEE. The V segment lost 1 base and the J segment 2 bases; nucleotides outside the gene matches: 4. Here the CDR3 DNA reads TGTGCCAGCAGCGTAAGGGGGCGAGACACAGATACGCAGTATTTT. It codes for CASSVRGRDTDTQYF.

This sequence joins TRBV7-8 and TRBJ2-3; 7 bases fit TRBD2. CDR3 length equals 17 residues. CDR1 and CDR2 (germline): SGHVS, FQNEAQ. J gave up 2 bases and V 4 bases, and 12 bases lay outside the gene matches. The CDR3 protein is CASSYYNAGVLTDTQYF. The CDR3 DNA reads TGTGCCAGCAGCTATTATAACGCGGGGGTGCTCACAGATACGCAGTATTTT.

This rearrangement joins TRBV2 to TRBJ1-4, with D possibly being TRBD1 (5 bases). The CDR3 loop spans 14 amino acids. Germline CDR1 reads SNHLY; CDR2 reads FYNNEI. V was pared by 6 bases and J by 1 base, with 9 bases between. DNA of the CDR3: TGTGCCAGCAGAAACAGGCTAACTAATGAAAAACTGTTTTTT. Translating it yields CASRNRLTNEKLFF.

This clone was detected a few times. The chain joins TRBV2 to TRBJ2-6; tentative D call: TRBD1 (5 bases). The CDR3 has 14 amino acids. The germline CDR1 and CDR2 sequences are SNHLY and FYNNEI. Between the trimmed V and J ends, which lost 9 bases and 0 bases, there was a span of 9 bases. This chain's CDR3 is CARQDHSGANVLTF. As DNA, the CDR3 is TGTGCCAGACAGGATCACTCTGGGGCCAACGTCCTGACTTTC. Full variable domain (outside the CDR3, taken from reference TRBV2 and TRBJ2-6): EPEVTQTPSHQVTQMGQEVILRCVPISNHLYFYWYRQILGQKVEFLVSFYNNEISEKSEIFDDQFSVERPDGSNFTLKIRSTKLEDSAMYFCARQDHSGANVLTFGAGSRLTVL.

The chain links TRBV6-5 to TRBJ2-1, with D hard to call. The CDR3 spans 12 residues. Germline assignment: CDR1 MNHEY and CDR2 SVGAGI. The V end lost 4 bases, the J end lost 9 bases, and 10 bases lay between the germline ends. CDR3 nucleotides: TGTGCCAGCAGTTCCCATACTGGTGAGCAGTTCTTC. Its translation: CASSSHTGEQFF.

The chain carries TRBV4-1 and TRBJ2-7; TRBD1 matches at 7 bases. From germline, CDR1 is MGHRA and CDR2 YSYEKL. This CDR3 spans 13 amino acids. V gave up 5 bases and J gave up 2 bases; unmatched junction bases: 3. CDR3 in amino acids: CASSSGTAYEQYF. DNA for the CDR3: TGCGCCAGCAGCTCCGGGACAGCCTACGAGCAGTACTTC.

The genes are TRBV25-1 and TRBJ2-5; D uncertain. Germline V CDR1 and CDR2: MGHDK, SYGVNS. The CDR3 length is 11 residues. V was trimmed by 5 bases and J by 11 bases, leaving 12 bases between them. CDR3 sequence (DNA): TGTGCCAGCAGTAGCTTGAAGGAGCAGTACTTC. Its translation is CASSSLKEQYF.